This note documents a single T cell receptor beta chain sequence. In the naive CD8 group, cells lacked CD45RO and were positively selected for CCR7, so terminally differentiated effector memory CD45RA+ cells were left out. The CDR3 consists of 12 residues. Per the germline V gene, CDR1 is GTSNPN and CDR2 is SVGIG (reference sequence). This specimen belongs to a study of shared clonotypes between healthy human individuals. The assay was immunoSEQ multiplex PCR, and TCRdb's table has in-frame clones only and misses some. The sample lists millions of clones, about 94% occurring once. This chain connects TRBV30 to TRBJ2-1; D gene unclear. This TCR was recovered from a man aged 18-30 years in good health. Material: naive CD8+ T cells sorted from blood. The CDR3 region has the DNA TGTGCTGCGCTAGTAATCTACAATGAGCAGTTCTTC. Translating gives CAALVIYNEQFF.